The 28 T cell receptor beta chains in this list originate from one sample, sequenced in a study of response to subunit inactivated influenza vaccine. MiXCR, run by TCRdb on the RT-PCR reads, gives a single entry per CDR3 protein. The sample lists roughly 160,000 distinct CDR3 sequences, approximately 12% occurring once. The source was CD8+ T cells sorted from PBMCs, collected around 2 years after vaccination. The receptors were sampled from a man aged 50 to 69 who received an inactivated influenza vaccine.

This clonotype came up a few times. The chain combines TRBV20-1 with TRBJ1-1; D perhaps matches TRBD1 (5 bases). Germline values: CDR1 DFQATT, CDR2 SNEGSKA (reference sequence). The CDR3 totals 14 residues. V lost 0 bases and J lost 5, with 13 bases in between. The CDR3 protein is CSARDLAGWTEAFF. CDR3 nucleotide sequence: TGCAGTGCTAGAGATCTGGCAGGGTGGACTGAAGCTTTCTTT.

This clonotype was seen repeatedly, ten times or more. The rearrangement links TRBV20-1 to TRBJ2-1, with TRBD2 matching 8 bases. CDR1 is DFQATT and CDR2 is SNEGSKA in the germline V gene (reference sequence). This CDR3 comprises 14 residues. Germline trimming cut 1 base from V and 3 bases from J; bases unmatched to any gene: 2. In nucleotides, the CDR3 is TGCAGTGCTAGAGTCGGGGGGGGCTACAATGAGCAGTTCTTC. This translates into CSARVGGGYNEQFF.

This clonotype was recorded at least ten times. The chain combines TRBV5-1 with TRBJ1-1, with D perhaps matching TRBD1 (6 bases). The germline V gene has CDR1 SGHRS and CDR2 YFSETQ. This CDR3 is 12 amino acids long. V shed 5 bases and J shed 4 bases, with 9 bases lying between them. This CDR3 reads CASRRGGTEAFF. CDR3 in DNA: TGCGCCAGCAGGAGGGGGGGCACTGAAGCTTTCTTT.

The chain recombines TRBV6-5 with TRBJ2-1; tentatively, D is TRBD1 or TRBD2 (5 bases each). The CDR3 runs to 14 residues. V dropped 2 bases and J dropped 4 bases, with 9 bases sitting between them. Germline V lookup: CDR1 MNHEY, CDR2 SVGAGI. The CDR3 reads CASSYGTGYNEQFF. The CDR3 DNA reads TGTGCCAGCAGTTACGGGACCGGGTACAATGAGCAGTTCTTC.

This clonotype was counted only a few times. The chain joins TRBV15 to TRBJ2-2, with D unclear. Germline CDR1 LNHNV, CDR2 YYDKDF (reference sequence). The length of the CDR3 is 12 residues. V shed 1 base and J shed 4 bases, with 1 base lying between them. The CDR3 here is CATSRATGELFF. CDR3 bases: TGTGCCACCAGCAGAGCCACCGGGGAGCTGTTTTTT. The variable domain in full, completed from reference TRBV15 and TRBJ2-2, reads DAMVIQNPRYQVTQFGKPVTLSCSQTLNHNVMYWYQQKSSQAPKLLFHYYDKDFNNEADTPDNFQSRRPNTSFCFLDIRSPGLGDTAMYLCATSRATGELFFGEGSRLTVL.

This clonotype occurred many times. The CDR3, as DNA: TGTGCCAGCAGCTTAGGATCGGGCTACGAGCAGTACTTC. Translated, it gives CASSLGSGYEQYF. The chain employs TRBV7-9 and TRBJ2-7; D is unclear. This CDR3 has 13 residues. CDR1 and CDR2 (germline): SEHNR, FQNEAQ (reference sequence). V dropped 1 base and J dropped 3 bases, with 7 bases sitting between them.

The gene calls are TRBV11-2 and TRBJ1-2; tentatively, D is TRBD1 (5 bases). The CDR3 contains 14 residues. CDR1 and CDR2 from the germline V gene are SGHAT and FQNNGV. Trimming took off 4 bases at V and 4 bases at J, with 13 bases between the two ends. The CDR3 sequence: CASSYGDYGYGYTF. The CDR3 nucleotides are TGTGCCAGCAGCTACGGGGACTATGGCTATGGCTACACCTTC.

This clonotype was observed a few times. The chain carries TRBV4-2 and TRBJ2-7; D may be TRBD2 (7 bases). CDR1 and CDR2 (germline): LGHNA, YNFKEQ. V lost 0 bases and J lost 3, with 12 bases in between. This CDR3 is 15 amino acids long. The CDR3 DNA follows: TGTGCCAGCAGCCAAGAAGAGGGAGGGGGCTACGAGCAGTACTTC. It encodes CASSQEEGGGYEQYF.

V usage is TRBV6-4 and J usage is TRBJ2-2, with a weak D call TRBD1 (5 bases). CDR1 is MRHNA and CDR2 is SNTAGT in the germline V gene. This CDR3 is built from 12 residues. Trimming pared 7 bases from V and 7 bases from J, leaving 10 bases between. In DNA form, the CDR3 reads TGTGCCAGCAAGGGGTGGAACGGGGAGCTGTTTTTT. Its translation is CASKGWNGELFF.

This clonotype has a handful of counts. The chain employs TRBV10-3 and TRBJ2-3; the D is unclear. The germline gives CDR1 ENHRY, CDR2 SYGVKD. This CDR3 is built from 13 residues. The CDR3 loop is CGHAPTSTDTQYF. CDR3 nucleotide sequence: TGTGGCCATGCCCCCACTAGCACAGATACGCAGTATTTT.

The sample holds a few counts of this clonotype. The J gene is TRBJ2-5, the V gene TRBV7-9; TRBD1 might be the D (6 bases). V shed 2 bases and J shed 3 bases, with 16 bases lying between them. Germline CDR1 is SEHNR and CDR2 is FQNEAQ (reference sequence). The CDR3 covers 16 residues. The CDR3 loop is CASSLFGAGAEETQYF. The CDR3 DNA reads as TGTGCCAGCAGCTTATTCGGAGCAGGGGCCGAAGAGACCCAGTACTTC.

This clonotype has more than one count but fewer than ten. V and J are TRBV10-3 and TRBJ2-3; perhaps TRBD2 as D (6 bases). The CDR3 consists of 15 residues. V was shortened by 6 bases and J by 2 bases, with 15 bases between the two germline ends. In germline, CDR1 is ENHRY, CDR2 SYGVKD. CDR3 nucleotides: TGTGCCATCAGGGAAACTAGCAGCCACACAGATACGCAGTATTTT. This translates into CAIRETSSHTDTQYF.

The rearrangement links TRBV28 to TRBJ2-7, with D perhaps matching TRBD2 (6 bases). The CDR3 consists of 14 residues. CDR1 MDHEN and CDR2 SYDVKM come from the germline V gene. The V end lost 2 bases, the J end lost 5 bases, and 13 bases lay between the germline ends. Here the CDR3 DNA reads TGTGCCAGCAGTTTAGGCCTAGCGAGGAACGAGCAGTACTTC. This gives the protein CASSLGLARNEQYF.

The sample holds many counts of this clonotype. This chain connects TRBV20-1 to TRBJ2-1, with 14 positions matching TRBD2. Germline V gene data show CDR1 as DFQATT and CDR2 as SNEGSKA (reference sequence). The CDR3 is 18 residues long. V lost 0 bases to trimming and J lost 6 bases; unmatched junction nucleotides: 10. CDR3 DNA sequence: TGCAGTGCTAGAGATCGATTCGGGGGACTAGCGGGGGCCAATGAGCAGTTCTTC. This translates into CSARDRFGGLAGANEQFF.

The rearrangement links TRBV7-8 to TRBJ2-3; D possibly matches TRBD1 or TRBD2 (5 bases each). The CDR3 covers 15 residues. Germline V gene data show CDR1 as SGHVS and CDR2 as FQNEAQ. The V end was cut by 1 base, the J end by 0 bases, with 8 bases between. The DNA for the CDR3 is TGTGCCAGCAGCTTAGGGGGGACGAGCACAGATACGCAGTATTTT. It is translated as CASSLGGTSTDTQYF.

This clonotype was recorded a few times. V and J are TRBV29-1 and TRBJ2-5; D is perhaps TRBD1 (6 bases). The CDR3 is 14 amino acids. Germline V gene data show CDR1 as SQVTM and CDR2 as ANQGSEA. V lost 6 bases to trimming and J lost 4 bases, with 18 bases between them. The CDR3: CSVDPTGMGETQYF. CDR3 sequence (DNA): TGCAGCGTGGATCCAACAGGGATGGGAGAGACCCAGTACTTC.

This sequence joins TRBV4-1 and TRBJ1-5; unclear D gene. Trimming cost V 0 bases and J 1 base, with 4 bases left between them. Germline V gene data show CDR1 as MGHRA and CDR2 as YSYEKL. CDR3 length equals 14 residues. For the CDR3, the DNA is TGCGCCAGCAGCCAAGAAATGAGCAATCAGCCCCAGCATTTT. It is translated as CASSQEMSNQPQHF.

The chain employs TRBV4-3 and TRBJ1-1; D is uncertain. The length of the CDR3 is 14 residues. Germline V gene lookup returns CDR1 LGHNA and CDR2 YSLEER. V lost 0 bases, J lost 2 bases, and 7 bases lay in between. CDR3 in DNA: TGCGCCAGCAGCCAAGATATTCTTAACACTGAAGCTTTCTTT. It is translated as CASSQDILNTEAFF.

In this sample, this clonotype turned up many times. The rearrangement joins TRBV29-1 to TRBJ2-2; 14 bases align to TRBD2. The CDR3 extends over 16 amino acids. J was trimmed by 1 base and V by 6 bases; bases with no gene match: 4. Looked up from germline, CDR1 is SQVTM and CDR2 is ANQGSEA. CDR3: CSVEGLAGENTGELFF. The DNA of the CDR3 is TGCAGCGTAGAGGGACTAGCGGGGGAGAACACCGGGGAGCTGTTTTTT.

In this sample, this clonotype turned up a few times. V usage is TRBV10-3 and J usage is TRBJ2-3; 8 bases are a match to TRBD1. The V gene's germline CDR1 is ENHRY and CDR2 SYGVKD. The CDR3 runs 18 residues. V lost 0 bases to trimming and J lost 0 bases; unmatched junction nucleotides: 8. The CDR3 region is CAISESPGQGDSTDTQYF. The DNA for the CDR3 is TGTGCCATCAGTGAGTCCCCCGGACAGGGCGATAGCACAGATACGCAGTATTTT.

This clonotype has just a few counts. The chain employs TRBV6-5 and TRBJ1-1; D remains unclear. The germline V gene has CDR1 MNHEY and CDR2 SVGAGI. The CDR3 spans 14 residues. Trimming shortened V by 2 bases and J by 5 bases, and 12 bases separated the two germline ends. The CDR3 sequence: CASSYEGSETEAFF. CDR3 coding DNA: TGTGCCAGCAGTTACGAGGGCAGCGAAACTGAAGCTTTCTTT.

The chain employs TRBV6-1 and TRBJ2-5, with D possibly matching TRBD1 (5 bases). Germline-derived CDR1 and CDR2 are MNHNS and SASEGT. The CDR3 has 13 amino acids. Trimming took 8 bases from V and 1 from J, leaving 11 bases between them. The CDR3 nucleotides are TGTGCCAGCCAATCGACAGTCCAAGAGACCCAGTACTTC. This sequence encodes CASQSTVQETQYF.

This clonotype was recorded a few times. This sequence joins TRBV18 and TRBJ2-3, with D unclear. The CDR3 is 16 residues long. Trimming removed 5 bases at V and 1 base at J, with 16 bases between. Germline V gives CDR1 KGHSH, CDR2 LQKENI. The CDR3 is CASSADGALGTDTQYF. CDR3 nucleotide sequence: TGTGCCAGCTCAGCGGACGGCGCCCTGGGCACAGATACGCAGTATTTT.

This clonotype was detected a few times. CDR3 coding DNA: TGTGCCAGCAGCTTACAGGACAGGCCGACAAAAGGGGCCAACGTCCTGACTTTC. Protein sequence: CASSLQDRPTKGANVLTF. The chain employs TRBV11-1 and TRBJ2-6, with 7 positions matching TRBD1. The CDR3 spans 18 residues. Looked up from germline, CDR1 is SGHAT and CDR2 is FQDESV (reference sequence). The J segment lost 4 bases and the V segment lost 2 bases, leaving 11 bases of the junction unmatched.

This clonotype has at least ten counts. V gene TRBV4-3 combines with J gene TRBJ2-7; D uncertain. This CDR3 comprises 17 residues. CDR1 and CDR2 from the germline V gene are LGHNA and YSLEER. The ends were cut back, 0 bases at V and 0 bases at J, with 15 bases in the middle. CDR3: CASSQDQETDSSYEQYF. The CDR3, as DNA: TGCGCCAGCAGCCAAGATCAGGAGACCGATAGCTCCTACGAGCAGTACTTC.

The sample holds many counts of this clonotype. The rearrangement links TRBV2 to TRBJ2-3; no definite D call. Germline CDR1 SNHLY, CDR2 FYNNEI. The ends were cut back, 2 bases at V and 3 bases at J, with 6 bases in the middle. The CDR3 spans 13 residues. CDR3 DNA sequence: TGTGCCAGCAGTGAAACGGCGACAGATACGCAGTATTTT. Translated: CASSETATDTQYF.

This rearrangement joins TRBV27 to TRBJ2-1; TRBD2 agrees at 13 bases. Germline values: CDR1 MNHEY, CDR2 SMNVEV (reference sequence). The V gene end was trimmed by 5 bases and the J gene end by 9 bases; junction bases not matched to a gene: 10. CDR3 length: 16 amino acids. CDR3 sequence: CASSHRTSGREVEQFF. The CDR3 DNA is TGTGCCAGCAGTCACCGGACTAGCGGGAGAGAAGTTGAGCAGTTCTTC.

In this sample, this clonotype turned up a few times. The chain uses TRBV11-1 and TRBJ2-3, with TRBD2 matching 9 bases. V trimming: 4 bases; J trimming: 7 bases; junction bases outside the gene matches: 24. The CDR3 sequence is 20 residues long. Looked up from germline, CDR1 is SGHAT and CDR2 is FQDESV (reference sequence). The CDR3 reads CASSSSHSLAGTTHWYTQYF. The CDR3 DNA follows: TGTGCCAGCAGCTCCAGTCACTCGCTAGCGGGGACAACTCACTGGTATACGCAGTATTTT.